The entry that follows covers one T cell receptor (beta chain) sequence. The target antigen is unknown. The CDR3 loop spans 16 amino acids. Between the trimmed V and J ends, which lost 3 bases and 3 bases, there was a span of 17 bases. Germline V gives CDR1 SEHNR, CDR2 FQNEAQ (reference sequence). Each CDR3 protein is one row after TCRdb ran MiXCR on the RT-PCR reads. The sample holds 800,000 to 1,000,000 distinct CDR3 sequences, over 20% seen once. The sample belongs to a study of response to subunit inactivated influenza vaccine. Study-level points and caveats: It was suggested by the authors that few new T cells are recruited by each seasonal influenza vaccination.

This clonotype was sampled from a man aged 50-60 years who received an inactivated influenza vaccine. This sample comprised PBMCs from blood, obtained roughly 5 days after vaccination. The chain recombines TRBV7-9 with TRBJ2-5; D not certain. The CDR3 reads CASSFWSLSFKETQYF. The DNA of the CDR3 is TGTGCCAGCAGCTTTTGGTCCCTTAGTTTTAAAGAGACCCAGTACTTC.